These 29 T cell receptor beta chains were all obtained from the same sample, sequenced in a study of cytomegalovirus exposure and HLA in healthy donors. PCR was performed using 60 Vbeta and 13 Jbeta primers. Clones were read by immunoSEQ multiplex PCR, and TCRdb kept only the in-frame ones, dropping some. The table has about 94,000 clones, around 76% seen once. The sample was PBMCs. The source is a man aged 35-49 years in good health and CMV-seropositive.

This chain connects TRBV19 to TRBJ2-7, with D perhaps matching TRBD2 (5 bases). The CDR3 runs 17 residues. V dropped 6 bases and J dropped 0 bases, with 21 bases sitting between them. The germline V gene encodes CDR1 LNHDA and CDR2 SQIVND (reference sequence). The CDR3 reads CASSPNPEEDFSYEQYF. For the CDR3, the DNA is TGTGCCAGTAGCCCTAACCCAGAAGAGGACTTCTCCTACGAGCAGTACTTC.

This chain connects TRBV25-1 to TRBJ2-2; D is perhaps TRBD1 (6 bases). The ends were cut back, 2 bases at V and 5 bases at J, with 12 bases in the middle. Germline V lookup: CDR1 MGHDK, CDR2 SYGVNS. The CDR3 loop spans 15 amino acids. CDR3 region: CASSELGAGTGELFF. The CDR3 nucleotides are TGTGCCAGCAGTGAACTGGGGGCGGGTACCGGGGAGCTGTTTTTT.

V and J are TRBV18 and TRBJ2-7; 9 positions match TRBD2. Per the germline V gene, CDR1 is KGHSH and CDR2 is LQKENI. This CDR3 has 16 amino acids. Trimming removed 1 base from V and 2 bases from J; junction bases left unmatched: 6. CDR3 coding DNA: TGTGCCAGCTCACCACAATCTAGCGGGGTTCCCTACGAGCAGTACTTC. Amino acids: CASSPQSSGVPYEQYF.

The chain joins TRBV4-1 to TRBJ1-5; 10 bases fit TRBD1. This CDR3 is built from 14 residues. Per germline, CDR1 MGHRA and CDR2 YSYEKL. Germline trimming cut 3 bases from V and 9 bases from J; bases unmatched to any gene: 5. The CDR3 sequence: CASSQDRGNWPQHF. The CDR3 DNA follows: TGCGCCAGCAGCCAGGACAGGGGGAATTGGCCCCAGCATTTT.

This chain uses TRBV29-1 with TRBJ2-1, with a possible D match to TRBD1 (5 bases). Germline CDR1 SQVTM, CDR2 ANQGSEA. Between the trimmed V and J ends, which lost 7 bases and 7 bases, there was a span of 14 bases. The CDR3 totals 12 residues. CDR3 sequence: CSALGQANEQFF. In DNA form, the CDR3 reads TGCAGCGCATTGGGGCAGGCGAATGAGCAGTTCTTC.

This clone was detected only a few times. The J gene is TRBJ2-5, the V gene TRBV29-1; TRBD1 matches 8 bases. The CDR3 runs to 12 residues. Germline lookup yields CDR1 SQVTM and CDR2 ANQGSEA. Trimming at V came to 5 bases and at J to 5 bases, leaving 4 bases not matched to a gene. The CDR3 sequence: CSVLRGLETQYF. CDR3 nucleotide sequence: TGCAGCGTTCTCAGGGGGCTGGAGACCCAGTACTTC.

The chain combines TRBV15 with TRBJ2-1; 7 nucleotides match TRBD2. Germline CDR1 LNHNV, CDR2 YYDKDF (reference sequence). The ends lost 3 bases at V and 4 bases at J; junction bases unmatched: 6. The length of the CDR3 is 15 residues. The CDR3 region is CATSRETSSYNEQFF. CDR3 bases: TGTGCCACCAGCAGGGAGACTAGCAGTTACAATGAGCAGTTCTTC.

This chain connects TRBV28 to TRBJ2-7, with D tentatively TRBD2 (7 bases). CDR1 is MDHEN, CDR2 SYDVKM, per germline. There are 16 residues in the CDR3. Trimming stripped 6 bases from V and 5 bases from J, with 23 bases between. The CDR3 is CASRLEGGGVSHEQYF. The CDR3 bases are TGTGCCAGCAGACTTGAGGGGGGGGGTGTGTCCCACGAGCAGTACTTC.

V gene TRBV13 combines with J gene TRBJ2-7; TRBD2 agrees at 8 bases. The CDR3 is 16 amino acids. The germline V gene encodes CDR1 PRHDT and CDR2 FYEKMQ (reference sequence). J lost 1 base, V lost 0 bases, and 5 bases had no gene match. The CDR3 here is CASSLGVAGPSYEQYF. The CDR3 nucleotides read TGTGCCAGCAGCTTAGGAGTAGCGGGACCATCCTACGAGCAGTACTTC.

The rearrangement joins TRBV7-9 to TRBJ2-7, with 7 positions matching TRBD1. The CDR3 is 15 amino acids. Germline V lookup: CDR1 SEHNR, CDR2 FQNEAQ (reference sequence). J gave up 3 bases and V 4 bases, and 9 bases lay outside the gene matches. CDR3 sequence: CASSSDRDSFYEQYF. DNA of the CDR3: TGTGCCAGCAGCTCAGACCGGGACAGCTTCTACGAGCAGTACTTC.

This sequence joins TRBV5-6 and TRBJ2-7, with D possibly matching TRBD1 (6 bases). CDR3 length equals 14 residues. The germline CDR1 and CDR2 sequences are SGHDT and YYEEEE. The V end was cut by 4 bases, the J end by 3 bases, with 14 bases between. The CDR3 nucleotides read TGTGCCAGCAGCGTGTACTTCAGGGGCTACGAGCAGTACTTC. Translated: CASSVYFRGYEQYF. Based on the CDR3 plus reference TRBV5-6 and TRBJ2-7, the full variable domain is DAGVTQSPTHLIKTRGQQVTLRCSPKSGHDTVSWYQQALGQGPQFIFQYYEEEERQRGNFPDRFSGHQFPNYSSELNVNALLLGDSALYLCASSVYFRGYEQYFGPGTRLTVT.

Only a few counts were recorded for this clone. This chain uses TRBV6-6 with TRBJ1-6; D is perhaps TRBD1 (6 bases). V lost 5 bases and J lost 6, with 14 bases in between. This CDR3 contains 15 residues. Germline V gene lookup returns CDR1 MNHNY and CDR2 SVGAGI (reference sequence). The CDR3 coding sequence is TGTGCCAGCAGTCGTACACAGGGAAGTAATTCACCCCTCCACTTT. Residues: CASSRTQGSNSPLHF.

This clone was found a few times. This chain uses TRBV6-1 with TRBJ2-2; a possible D gene is TRBD1 (6 bases). The CDR3 is 13 residues long. From germline, CDR1 is MNHNS and CDR2 SASEGT. Trimming shortened V by 6 bases and J by 7 bases, and 12 bases separated the two germline ends. The CDR3 nucleotides are TGTGCCAGCAGCGAAACAGGGATCGGGGAGCTGTTTTTT. This sequence encodes CASSETGIGELFF.

In the case of this clone: This sample includes further DNA sequences coding for the same CDR3. The chain joins TRBV7-8 to TRBJ2-1; the match to TRBD2 covers 11 bases. The CDR3 is 16 amino acids. Germline lookup yields CDR1 SGHVS and CDR2 FQNEAQ. With V trimmed by 4 bases and J by 3 bases, 5 bases remained unmatched. The CDR3 sequence: CASSSLTSGDYNEQFF. CDR3 nucleotides: TGTGCCAGCAGCTCCTTGACTAGCGGGGACTACAATGAGCAGTTCTTC.

This chain uses TRBV4-1 with TRBJ2-6; D is unclear. The CDR3 is 15 residues long. The V gene lost 2 bases and the J gene lost 0 bases, with 5 bases spanning the gap. Germline lookup yields CDR1 MGHRA and CDR2 YSYEKL. The CDR3 bases are TGCGCCAGCAGCCAATACTTCTCTGGGGCCAACGTCCTGACTTTC. This codes for CASSQYFSGANVLTF.

This clone was recorded only once. The genes are TRBV5-4 and TRBJ2-7; the D gene is possibly TRBD2 (6 bases). Per germline, CDR1 SGHNT and CDR2 YYREEE (reference sequence). Deletions cut 0 bases from V and 5 bases from J, with 15 bases between. The CDR3 contains 15 residues. CDR3 coding DNA: TGTGCCAGCAGCTTGGACAGCGGGCCTGGGGACGAGCAGTACTTC. This sequence encodes CASSLDSGPGDEQYF. The full variable domain, its missing parts supplied by reference TRBV5-4 and TRBJ2-7, is ETGVTQSPTHLIKTRGQQVTLRCSSQSGHNTVSWYQQALGQGPQFIFQYYREEENGRGNFPPRFSGLQFPNYSSELNVNALELDDSALYLCASSLDSGPGDEQYFGPGTRLTVT.

This chain uses TRBV4-3 with TRBJ2-3; 10 nucleotides align to TRBD2. This CDR3 has 17 amino acids. V lost 5 bases and J lost 0; bases outside the gene matches: 8. Germline CDR1 is LGHNA and CDR2 is YSLEER. The CDR3, as DNA: TGCGCCAGCAGCTCGGTGGGACTAGCGTCCAGCACAGATACGCAGTATTTT. It specifies CASSSVGLASSTDTQYF.

This clone came up a few times. The chain is built from TRBV14 and TRBJ2-2; D is perhaps TRBD2 (6 bases). The CDR3 has 14 residues. CDR1 and CDR2 from the germline V gene are SGHDN and FVKESK. The V end lost 5 bases, the J end lost 5 bases, and 12 bases lay between the germline ends. CDR3 sequence (DNA): TGTGCCAGCAGCTCGCGGGGCTGGACCGGGGAGCTGTTTTTT. It translates to CASSSRGWTGELFF.

Notes on this clone: At one boundary the junction diverges from the germline segment, which might be a read error. The J gene is TRBJ1-5, the V gene TRBV18; D is possibly TRBD1 (6 bases). This CDR3 comprises 13 residues. Germline V gene lookup returns CDR1 KGHSH and CDR2 LQKENI. CDR3 coding DNA: TGTGCTAGCTCACAGGACAGAGATCAGCCCCAGCATTTT. Protein: CASSQDRDQPQHF.

The chain is built from TRBV4-2 and TRBJ1-2, with D tentatively TRBD1 (5 bases). V was shortened by 0 bases and J by 3 bases, with 8 bases between the two germline ends. CDR3 length equals 14 residues. The germline gives CDR1 LGHNA, CDR2 YNFKEQ. The CDR3 DNA is TGTGCCAGCAGCCAAGACGGGGGAGACTATGGCTACACCTTC. It specifies CASSQDGGDYGYTF.

The chain is built from TRBV11-2 and TRBJ2-3; TRBD1 might be the D (6 bases). The V gene's germline CDR1 is SGHAT and CDR2 FQNNGV. CDR3 length: 15 residues. Deletions cut 5 bases from V and 4 bases from J, with 16 bases between. CDR3 in DNA: TGTGCCAGCAGCCAAGGGCAGGGGATGGCAGATACGCAGTATTTT. Translation gives CASSQGQGMADTQYF.

This chain links TRBV14 with TRBJ1-6; D is possibly TRBD1 (5 bases). V was shortened by 0 bases and J by 10 bases, with 13 bases between the two germline ends. This CDR3 spans 15 amino acids. Germline assignment: CDR1 SGHDN and CDR2 FVKESK. The CDR3 DNA reads as TGTGCCAGCAGCCAAGATCTGGCAGGGAACTCACCCCTCCACTTT. Protein sequence: CASSQDLAGNSPLHF.

V gene TRBV7-2 combines with J gene TRBJ2-5; possible D gene TRBD1, 5 bases. Germline values: CDR1 SGHTA, CDR2 FQGNSA. The V and J ends lost 5 bases and 0 bases respectively, with 10 bases between them. This CDR3 has 14 amino acids. The CDR3 region has the DNA TGTGCCAGCAGCCCCGACAGCAACCAAGAGACCCAGTACTTC. As protein: CASSPDSNQETQYF. The full variable domain, with the rest looked up from reference TRBV7-2 and TRBJ2-5, is GAGVSQSPSNKVTEKGKDVELRCDPISGHTALYWYRQSLGQGLEFLIYFQGNSAPDKSGLPSDRFSAERTGGSVSTLTIQRTQQEDSAVYLCASSPDSNQETQYFGPGTRLLVL.

This sequence joins TRBV5-1 and TRBJ2-3, with 8 bases matching TRBD1. The V gene end was trimmed by 4 bases and the J gene end by 7 bases; junction bases not matched to a gene: 8. The germline gives CDR1 SGHRS, CDR2 YFSETQ. The CDR3 is 14 amino acids. CDR3: CASSRDRRDHTQYF. CDR3 coding DNA: TGCGCCAGCAGCCGGGACAGGAGGGATCATACGCAGTATTTT.

V gene TRBV5-6 combines with J gene TRBJ2-7; 8 bases are shared with TRBD2. From germline, CDR1 is SGHDT and CDR2 YYEEEE. V dropped 4 bases and J dropped 1; count of bases not matched to a gene: 7. The CDR3 loop spans 15 amino acids. The CDR3 DNA reads as TGTGCCAGCAGCGGCGCGGGGGGTGGATCCTACGAGCAGTACTTC. Translated: CASSGAGGGSYEQYF. Variable domain in full (rest from reference TRBV5-6 and TRBJ2-7): DAGVTQSPTHLIKTRGQQVTLRCSPKSGHDTVSWYQQALGQGPQFIFQYYEEEERQRGNFPDRFSGHQFPNYSSELNVNALLLGDSALYLCASSGAGGGSYEQYFGPGTRLTVT.

CDR3 nucleotide sequence: TGTGCCAGCAGTGAACGGAGCGGGAGGGACGGGGACATTCAGTACTTC. It specifies CASSERSGRDGDIQYF. The chain couples TRBV25-1 to TRBJ2-4; 10 bases line up with TRBD2. Germline CDR1 is MGHDK and CDR2 is SYGVNS. The ends lost 2 bases at V and 8 bases at J; junction bases unmatched: 9. CDR3 size: 16 residues.

This chain links TRBV18 with TRBJ2-5; D unresolved. This CDR3 is 13 amino acids long. The germline V gene encodes CDR1 KGHSH and CDR2 LQKENI. Trimming left V 4 bases short and J 3 bases short, with 9 bases between. Written as DNA, the CDR3 is TGTGCCAGCTCACGTCGTAGTAAAGAGACCCAGTACTTC. It codes for CASSRRSKETQYF.

CDR3: CASSIRTSGAGIHEQYF. As DNA, the CDR3 is TGTGCCAGCAGCATAAGAACTAGCGGGGCGGGCATCCACGAGCAGTACTTC. The chain uses TRBV21-1 and TRBJ2-7; TRBD2, the D gene given by the table, was not confirmed from the DNA. TRBV21-1 is a pseudogene locus. The CDR3 length is 17 residues.

The chain recombines TRBV28 with TRBJ1-6; no definite D call. This CDR3 region has 15 residues. V lost 2 bases to trimming and J lost 7 bases, with 12 bases between them. Per the germline V gene, CDR1 is MDHEN and CDR2 is SYDVKM. The CDR3, as DNA: TGTGCCAGCAGTTTAAAGGTTTTGGGCAATTCACCCCTCCACTTT. Translation: CASSLKVLGNSPLHF.